This passage covers 30 T cell receptor beta chains from one sample sequenced in a study of T-cell reconstitution after alpha-beta-depleted transplantation in children. The library targeted TCRbeta and was prepared with unique molecular identifiers. TCRdb re-called the PCR reads through MiXCR, storing one row per CDR3 protein. The table lists about 980,000 distinct CDR3 sequences, about 29% of them singletons, with about 28% in the top ten. The input for sequencing was PBMCs, mostly from graft donor cells, taken 360 days after TCRalphabeta/CD19-depleted stem cell transplant. These receptors were taken from a boy under three years old who had a stem cell transplant for SCID, so the T cells may come from the graft donor.

This clonotype was detected only a few times. The chain uses TRBV5-1 and TRBJ1-1; the D is unclear. This CDR3 spans 12 amino acids. V lost 1 base and J 7 bases, leaving 8 bases between the germline ends. Germline lookup yields CDR1 SGHRS and CDR2 YFSETQ. The chain's CDR3 is CASSLLGYEAFF. The DNA of the CDR3 is TGCGCCAGCAGCTTGTTGGGATATGAAGCTTTCTTT.

This chain uses TRBV29-1 with TRBJ1-1; D is unresolved. From germline, CDR1 is SQVTM and CDR2 ANQGSEA. The ends were cut back, 4 bases at V and 0 bases at J, with 9 bases in the middle. The CDR3 runs 13 residues. The CDR3 DNA reads as TGCAGCGTTGTTACCCGCATGAACACTGAAGCTTTCTTT. It translates to CSVVTRMNTEAFF. The entire variable domain, with the rest obtained from reference TRBV29-1 and TRBJ1-1, is as follows: SAVISQKPSRDICQRGTSLTIQCQVDSQVTMMFWYRQQPGQSLTLIATANQGSEATYESGFVIDKFPISRPNLTFSTLTVSNMSPEDSSIYLCSVVTRMNTEAFFGQGTRLTVV.

The chain employs TRBV12-3 or TRBV12-4 and TRBJ2-3; 9 nucleotides match TRBD2. J lost 4 bases, V lost 3 bases, and 8 bases had no gene match. The length of the CDR3 is 16 residues. For the CDR3, the DNA is TGTGCCAGCAGTTTTTATGGCGGGGGGGCCGCAGATACGCAGTATTTT. Protein: CASSFYGGGAADTQYF.

The V gene is TRBV15, the J gene TRBJ2-7, with 8 positions matching TRBD1. The V gene's germline CDR1 is LNHNV and CDR2 YYDKDF (reference sequence). Unmatched junction bases numbered 7, after V lost 5 bases and J lost 4 bases. The CDR3 is made up of 14 amino acids. The DNA for the CDR3 is TGTGCCACCAGCCGCCGACAGGGGTATTACGAGCAGTACTTC. Its translation is CATSRRQGYYEQYF.

CDR3: CSAPDLNTYEQYF. For the CDR3, the DNA is TGCAGTGCTCCTGATCTAAATACCTACGAGCAGTACTTC. This chain uses TRBV20-1 with TRBJ2-7; D call uncertain. This CDR3 has 13 residues. Germline V lookup: CDR1 DFQATT, CDR2 SNEGSKA (reference sequence). Trimming took off 5 bases at V and 2 bases at J, with 13 bases between the two ends.

This chain joins TRBV9 and TRBJ1-2; D perhaps matches TRBD1 (5 bases). The germline V and J ends were trimmed by 0 bases and 4 bases, with 13 bases remaining between them. The CDR3 contains 15 residues. CDR1 and CDR2 (germline): SGDLS, YYNGEE. The CDR3 here is CASSVEPGPLYGYTF. As DNA, the CDR3 is TGTGCCAGCAGCGTAGAACCGGGACCGCTCTATGGCTACACCTTC.

This chain connects TRBV5-1 to TRBJ1-2, with D perhaps matching TRBD1 (5 bases). Germline V gene sequence: CDR1 SGHRS, CDR2 YFSETQ. Trimming pared 4 bases from V and 3 bases from J, leaving 13 bases between. This CDR3 is built from 14 residues. The chain's CDR3 is CASSPVGRDYGYTF. The CDR3 region has the DNA TGCGCCAGCAGCCCGGTGGGACGGGACTATGGCTACACCTTC.

Only a few counts were recorded for this clonotype. J is TRBJ2-1 and V is TRBV6-5, with D possibly being TRBD1 or TRBD2 (5 bases each). Trimming cost V 0 bases and J 6 bases, with 15 bases left between them. Germline V gene lookup returns CDR1 MNHEY and CDR2 SVGAGI. CDR3 size: 16 residues. The CDR3 protein is CASSYSVGPLGNEQFF. CDR3 sequence (DNA): TGTGCCAGCAGTTACTCAGTGGGACCGCTGGGCAATGAGCAGTTCTTC.

The chain has TRBV15 and TRBJ1-2; D not certain. V dropped 1 base and J dropped 8 bases, with 14 bases sitting between them. Germline V gene lookup returns CDR1 LNHNV and CDR2 YYDKDF (reference sequence). This CDR3 has 14 amino acids. As DNA, the CDR3 is TGTGCCACCAGCAGAGTTTCCCCCTCAGGCGGCTACACCTTC. Protein: CATSRVSPSGGYTF.

This clonotype was detected a few times. This chain links TRBV20-1 with TRBJ2-1, with D maybe TRBD2 (7 bases). The ends were cut back, 6 bases at V and 10 bases at J, with 22 bases in the middle. CDR3 size: 14 residues. Germline loops: CDR1 DFQATT, CDR2 SNEGSKA (reference sequence). The CDR3 loop reads CSAGQRGGANEQFF. In nucleotides, the CDR3 is TGCAGTGCGGGCCAGAGGGGGGGGGCTAACGAGCAGTTCTTC.

This chain connects TRBV12-5 to TRBJ2-1, with TRBD1 identical over 10 bases. The length of the CDR3 is 16 residues. With 0 bases clipped from V and 7 bases from J, the junction kept 6 bases outside the gene matches. Per germline, CDR1 LGHNT and CDR2 FRNRAP. The CDR3 spells CASGLVTWGQGNEQFF. CDR3 in DNA: TGTGCTAGTGGTTTGGTAACGTGGGGACAGGGGAATGAGCAGTTCTTC.

This clonotype came up a few times. Here the CDR3 reads CASSQGWQPQHF. The CDR3 nucleotides are TGTGCCAGCAGCCAGGGATGGCAGCCCCAGCATTTT. V and J are TRBV3-1 and TRBJ1-5, with D unresolved. This CDR3 is 12 amino acids long. The ends were cut back, 3 bases at V and 7 bases at J, with 7 bases in the middle. Germline assignment: CDR1 LGHDT and CDR2 YNNKEL (reference sequence).

This clonotype was observed a few times. This rearrangement joins TRBV11-2 to TRBJ1-5, with 8 bases aligning to TRBD1. CDR1 and CDR2 (germline): SGHAT, FQNNGV. The J segment lost 7 bases and the V segment lost 5 bases, leaving 7 bases of the junction unmatched. The CDR3 length is 14 residues. CDR3: CASSRGQGRQPQHF. The CDR3 region has the DNA TGTGCCAGCAGCCGTGGACAGGGCAGGCAGCCCCAGCATTTT.

The J gene is TRBJ2-7, the V gene TRBV6-1, with unresolved D. Between the trimmed V and J ends, which lost 4 bases and 5 bases, there was a span of 18 bases. The CDR3 extends over 15 amino acids. Germline CDR1 reads MNHNS; CDR2 reads SASEGT. The CDR3 nucleotides are TGTGCCAGCAGTGCCCGGGCCCAGGCCTACCACGAGCAGTACTTC. Encoded protein: CASSARAQAYHEQYF.

The rearrangement links TRBV7-9 to TRBJ2-3; a weak D match, TRBD1 (6 bases). The CDR3 contains 17 residues. Germline V gene sequence: CDR1 SEHNR, CDR2 FQNEAQ (reference sequence). The V end lost 3 bases, the J end lost 5 bases, and 21 bases lay between the germline ends. CDR3: CASSFPADSGVEDTQYF. CDR3 bases: TGTGCCAGCAGCTTTCCCGCAGATTCAGGGGTCGAAGATACGCAGTATTTT.

This clonotype was recorded once. CDR3 in amino acids: CASSQFGTGLYNEQFF. The CDR3 DNA is TGCGCCAGCAGCCAATTCGGGACAGGGTTATACAATGAGCAGTTCTTC. The J gene is TRBJ2-1, the V gene TRBV5-1; 9 nucleotides align to TRBD1. Trimming at V came to 4 bases and at J to 4 bases, leaving 9 bases not matched to a gene. This CDR3 has 16 residues. The germline CDR1 and CDR2 sequences are SGHRS and YFSETQ.

The gene calls are TRBV20-1 and TRBJ2-1; 11 nucleotides line up with TRBD2. The trim removed 3 bases at V and 9 bases at J, leaving 13 bases unmatched. CDR1 DFQATT and CDR2 SNEGSKA come from the germline V gene (reference sequence). The CDR3 has 16 residues. CDR3 sequence reads: CSARTGTSGLMGEQFF. The DNA for the CDR3 is TGCAGTGCTAGGACCGGGACTAGCGGCCTAATGGGTGAGCAGTTCTTC.

The genes are TRBV19 and TRBJ2-1; TRBD2 matches 10 bases. This CDR3 spans 19 amino acids. Trimming at V came to 5 bases and at J to 8 bases, leaving 21 bases not matched to a gene. The germline CDR1 and CDR2 sequences are LNHDA and SQIVND (reference sequence). CDR3 loop: CASSPTLDTSGESWDEQFF. As DNA, the CDR3 is TGTGCCAGTAGTCCCACTCTCGATACTAGCGGGGAGTCCTGGGATGAGCAGTTCTTC.

In this sample, this clonotype turned up a few times. This chain connects TRBV20-1 to TRBJ2-3; weak D call: TRBD2 (7 bases). Germline assignment: CDR1 DFQATT and CDR2 SNEGSKA (reference sequence). CDR3 size: 15 residues. V was trimmed by 6 bases and J by 3 bases, leaving 19 bases between them. The CDR3 protein is CSAAPSGGWTDTQYF. The DNA of the CDR3 is TGCAGTGCCGCTCCTTCGGGGGGCTGGACAGATACGCAGTATTTT.

This rearrangement joins TRBV7-3 to TRBJ2-2; D remains ambiguous. The CDR3 is made up of 14 amino acids. V was cut by 4 bases and J by 5 bases, with 11 bases left in between. Germline V lookup: CDR1 SGHTA, CDR2 FQGTGA. The CDR3 sequence: CASSSSDQTGELFF. The CDR3 DNA reads as TGTGCCAGCAGCTCTTCTGACCAGACCGGGGAGCTGTTTTTT. The whole variable domain, filled in from reference TRBV7-3 and TRBJ2-2, reads GAGVSQTPSNKVTEKGKYVELRCDPISGHTALYWYRQSLGQGPEFLIYFQGTGAADDSGLPNDRFFAVRPEGSVSTLKIQRTERGDSAVYLCASSSSDQTGELFFGEGSRLTVL.

This chain uses TRBV29-1 with TRBJ2-1; 11 bases fit TRBD2. The CDR3 loop spans 16 amino acids. Germline V gene lookup returns CDR1 SQVTM and CDR2 ANQGSEA. V lost 3 bases, J lost 1 base, and 5 bases stayed unmatched. The CDR3 coding sequence is TGCAGCGTTGACTTCCTAGCGGGGGGTTCCTACAATGAGCAGTTCTTC. This translates into CSVDFLAGGSYNEQFF.

This clonotype was observed a single time. At one end the junction does not follow the germline gene, possibly because of a read error. The chain employs TRBV27 and TRBJ2-4; 8 bases are shared with TRBD1. The CDR3 is 17 residues long. Germline V CDR1 and CDR2: MNHEY, SMNVEV (reference sequence). CDR3 region: CASSPRQGARAKNSQYF. DNA for the CDR3: TGTGCCAGCAGTCCACGCCAGGGGGCGAGGGCCAAAAACAGTCAGTACTTC.

This rearrangement joins TRBV12-3 or TRBV12-4 to TRBJ2-6; 7 bases match TRBD1. The CDR3 totals 17 residues. V trimming: 6 bases; J trimming: 0 bases; junction bases outside the gene matches: 8. The CDR3 is CASSVQGKSSGANVLTF. The CDR3 nucleotides are TGTGCCAGCAGCGTACAGGGGAAATCCTCTGGGGCCAACGTCCTGACTTTC.

The CDR3 sequence is CSAPGEAYQETQYF. DNA of the CDR3: TGCAGTGCCCCAGGGGAGGCTTACCAAGAGACCCAGTACTTC. The J gene is TRBJ2-5, the V gene TRBV20-1; D is possibly TRBD1 or TRBD2 (6 bases each). CDR3 length: 14 amino acids. Germline V gives CDR1 DFQATT, CDR2 SNEGSKA (reference sequence). V lost 6 bases, J lost 0 bases, and 14 bases lay in between.

This clonotype has only a few counts. The V and J genes are TRBV3-1 and TRBJ2-3; no clear D gene. The CDR3 sequence is 16 residues long. Germline V gene data show CDR1 as LGHDT and CDR2 as YNNKEL (reference sequence). Between the trimmed V and J ends, which lost 0 bases and 0 bases, there was a span of 10 bases. Here the CDR3 DNA reads TGTGCCAGCAGCCAAGACGGCGGATCTAGCACAGATACGCAGTATTTT. Translated: CASSQDGGSSTDTQYF.

The gene calls are TRBV7-8 and TRBJ1-5, with D maybe TRBD1 (5 bases). CDR1 and CDR2 from the germline V gene are SGHVS and FQNEAQ. Trimming pared 3 bases from V and 9 bases from J, leaving 12 bases between. The CDR3 runs to 13 residues. CDR3 coding DNA: TGTGCCAGCAGCTTGTGGGGCCGGGGGCCCCAGCATTTT. Its protein is CASSLWGRGPQHF.

The chain uses TRBV29-1 and TRBJ1-5; 7 nucleotides match TRBD1. J was trimmed by 5 bases and V by 5 bases; bases with no gene match: 6. Germline values: CDR1 SQVTM, CDR2 ANQGSEA. The CDR3 is 13 residues long. CDR3 in amino acids: CSVKGTDDQPQHF. The CDR3, as DNA: TGCAGCGTTAAGGGGACAGACGATCAGCCCCAGCATTTT.

This clonotype has a handful of counts. The V call is TRBV5-1, the J call TRBJ2-7, with a possible D match to TRBD1 (6 bases). The CDR3 runs to 13 residues. Per germline, CDR1 SGHRS and CDR2 YFSETQ. Deletions cut 1 base from V and 5 bases from J, with 10 bases between. CDR3 region: CASSLQGLHEQYF. The CDR3 DNA is TGCGCCAGCAGCTTGCAGGGGCTACACGAGCAGTACTTC.

This clonotype was recorded a few times. The chain uses TRBV3-1 and TRBJ2-1, with 9 nucleotides matching TRBD2. The J segment lost 3 bases and the V segment lost 4 bases, leaving 25 bases of the junction unmatched. The CDR3 sequence is 22 residues long. Germline assignment: CDR1 LGHDT and CDR2 YNNKEL (reference sequence). The CDR3 spells CASSPSPPGRGGKDYYYNEQFF. The DNA of the CDR3 is TGTGCCAGCAGCCCCTCCCCGCCGGGGCGGGGGGGCAAAGACTACTACTACAATGAGCAGTTCTTC.

This chain uses TRBV4-3 with TRBJ2-6; 8 nucleotides agree with TRBD1. The junction had 11 bases not matched to a gene; V was cut back by 1 base and J by 0 bases. Germline values: CDR1 LGHNA, CDR2 YSLEER. The CDR3 consists of 20 residues. Here the CDR3 DNA reads TGCGCCAGCAGCCAAGGGATCAGGGGGCTCTCCACCTCTGGGGCCAACGTCCTGACTTTC. Its protein is CASSQGIRGLSTSGANVLTF.